This T cell receptor beta chain is drawn from a study of cytomegalovirus exposure and HLA in healthy donors. Points from the study as a whole: Later findings reportedly placed an Asian-associated ancestry cluster below the 666-donor mean for N-insertions.

About this clone: What it binds is not known. The junction does not match germline at one end; this may be a read error.

The PCR was carried out with 60 Vbeta primers and 13 Jbeta primers. This table comes from immunoSEQ multiplex PCR, and its TCRdb copy is limited to in-frame clones, with some not included. The sample contains approximately 100,000 clones, 76% of which appear only once. Sequencing input: PBMCs. The TCR originated in a woman aged 45-60 years in good health and CMV-seropositive.

CDR3 in amino acids: CSSSPGDRGLGVLGGYTF. The CDR3 region has the DNA TGTTCCAGCAGCCCAGGGGACAGGGGGCTTGGAGTGCTGGGTGGCTACACCTTC. The V and J genes are TRBV7-9 and TRBJ1-2, with TRBD1 matching over 12 bases. Germline lookup yields CDR1 SEHNR and CDR2 FQNEAQ (reference sequence). The CDR3 spans 18 residues.